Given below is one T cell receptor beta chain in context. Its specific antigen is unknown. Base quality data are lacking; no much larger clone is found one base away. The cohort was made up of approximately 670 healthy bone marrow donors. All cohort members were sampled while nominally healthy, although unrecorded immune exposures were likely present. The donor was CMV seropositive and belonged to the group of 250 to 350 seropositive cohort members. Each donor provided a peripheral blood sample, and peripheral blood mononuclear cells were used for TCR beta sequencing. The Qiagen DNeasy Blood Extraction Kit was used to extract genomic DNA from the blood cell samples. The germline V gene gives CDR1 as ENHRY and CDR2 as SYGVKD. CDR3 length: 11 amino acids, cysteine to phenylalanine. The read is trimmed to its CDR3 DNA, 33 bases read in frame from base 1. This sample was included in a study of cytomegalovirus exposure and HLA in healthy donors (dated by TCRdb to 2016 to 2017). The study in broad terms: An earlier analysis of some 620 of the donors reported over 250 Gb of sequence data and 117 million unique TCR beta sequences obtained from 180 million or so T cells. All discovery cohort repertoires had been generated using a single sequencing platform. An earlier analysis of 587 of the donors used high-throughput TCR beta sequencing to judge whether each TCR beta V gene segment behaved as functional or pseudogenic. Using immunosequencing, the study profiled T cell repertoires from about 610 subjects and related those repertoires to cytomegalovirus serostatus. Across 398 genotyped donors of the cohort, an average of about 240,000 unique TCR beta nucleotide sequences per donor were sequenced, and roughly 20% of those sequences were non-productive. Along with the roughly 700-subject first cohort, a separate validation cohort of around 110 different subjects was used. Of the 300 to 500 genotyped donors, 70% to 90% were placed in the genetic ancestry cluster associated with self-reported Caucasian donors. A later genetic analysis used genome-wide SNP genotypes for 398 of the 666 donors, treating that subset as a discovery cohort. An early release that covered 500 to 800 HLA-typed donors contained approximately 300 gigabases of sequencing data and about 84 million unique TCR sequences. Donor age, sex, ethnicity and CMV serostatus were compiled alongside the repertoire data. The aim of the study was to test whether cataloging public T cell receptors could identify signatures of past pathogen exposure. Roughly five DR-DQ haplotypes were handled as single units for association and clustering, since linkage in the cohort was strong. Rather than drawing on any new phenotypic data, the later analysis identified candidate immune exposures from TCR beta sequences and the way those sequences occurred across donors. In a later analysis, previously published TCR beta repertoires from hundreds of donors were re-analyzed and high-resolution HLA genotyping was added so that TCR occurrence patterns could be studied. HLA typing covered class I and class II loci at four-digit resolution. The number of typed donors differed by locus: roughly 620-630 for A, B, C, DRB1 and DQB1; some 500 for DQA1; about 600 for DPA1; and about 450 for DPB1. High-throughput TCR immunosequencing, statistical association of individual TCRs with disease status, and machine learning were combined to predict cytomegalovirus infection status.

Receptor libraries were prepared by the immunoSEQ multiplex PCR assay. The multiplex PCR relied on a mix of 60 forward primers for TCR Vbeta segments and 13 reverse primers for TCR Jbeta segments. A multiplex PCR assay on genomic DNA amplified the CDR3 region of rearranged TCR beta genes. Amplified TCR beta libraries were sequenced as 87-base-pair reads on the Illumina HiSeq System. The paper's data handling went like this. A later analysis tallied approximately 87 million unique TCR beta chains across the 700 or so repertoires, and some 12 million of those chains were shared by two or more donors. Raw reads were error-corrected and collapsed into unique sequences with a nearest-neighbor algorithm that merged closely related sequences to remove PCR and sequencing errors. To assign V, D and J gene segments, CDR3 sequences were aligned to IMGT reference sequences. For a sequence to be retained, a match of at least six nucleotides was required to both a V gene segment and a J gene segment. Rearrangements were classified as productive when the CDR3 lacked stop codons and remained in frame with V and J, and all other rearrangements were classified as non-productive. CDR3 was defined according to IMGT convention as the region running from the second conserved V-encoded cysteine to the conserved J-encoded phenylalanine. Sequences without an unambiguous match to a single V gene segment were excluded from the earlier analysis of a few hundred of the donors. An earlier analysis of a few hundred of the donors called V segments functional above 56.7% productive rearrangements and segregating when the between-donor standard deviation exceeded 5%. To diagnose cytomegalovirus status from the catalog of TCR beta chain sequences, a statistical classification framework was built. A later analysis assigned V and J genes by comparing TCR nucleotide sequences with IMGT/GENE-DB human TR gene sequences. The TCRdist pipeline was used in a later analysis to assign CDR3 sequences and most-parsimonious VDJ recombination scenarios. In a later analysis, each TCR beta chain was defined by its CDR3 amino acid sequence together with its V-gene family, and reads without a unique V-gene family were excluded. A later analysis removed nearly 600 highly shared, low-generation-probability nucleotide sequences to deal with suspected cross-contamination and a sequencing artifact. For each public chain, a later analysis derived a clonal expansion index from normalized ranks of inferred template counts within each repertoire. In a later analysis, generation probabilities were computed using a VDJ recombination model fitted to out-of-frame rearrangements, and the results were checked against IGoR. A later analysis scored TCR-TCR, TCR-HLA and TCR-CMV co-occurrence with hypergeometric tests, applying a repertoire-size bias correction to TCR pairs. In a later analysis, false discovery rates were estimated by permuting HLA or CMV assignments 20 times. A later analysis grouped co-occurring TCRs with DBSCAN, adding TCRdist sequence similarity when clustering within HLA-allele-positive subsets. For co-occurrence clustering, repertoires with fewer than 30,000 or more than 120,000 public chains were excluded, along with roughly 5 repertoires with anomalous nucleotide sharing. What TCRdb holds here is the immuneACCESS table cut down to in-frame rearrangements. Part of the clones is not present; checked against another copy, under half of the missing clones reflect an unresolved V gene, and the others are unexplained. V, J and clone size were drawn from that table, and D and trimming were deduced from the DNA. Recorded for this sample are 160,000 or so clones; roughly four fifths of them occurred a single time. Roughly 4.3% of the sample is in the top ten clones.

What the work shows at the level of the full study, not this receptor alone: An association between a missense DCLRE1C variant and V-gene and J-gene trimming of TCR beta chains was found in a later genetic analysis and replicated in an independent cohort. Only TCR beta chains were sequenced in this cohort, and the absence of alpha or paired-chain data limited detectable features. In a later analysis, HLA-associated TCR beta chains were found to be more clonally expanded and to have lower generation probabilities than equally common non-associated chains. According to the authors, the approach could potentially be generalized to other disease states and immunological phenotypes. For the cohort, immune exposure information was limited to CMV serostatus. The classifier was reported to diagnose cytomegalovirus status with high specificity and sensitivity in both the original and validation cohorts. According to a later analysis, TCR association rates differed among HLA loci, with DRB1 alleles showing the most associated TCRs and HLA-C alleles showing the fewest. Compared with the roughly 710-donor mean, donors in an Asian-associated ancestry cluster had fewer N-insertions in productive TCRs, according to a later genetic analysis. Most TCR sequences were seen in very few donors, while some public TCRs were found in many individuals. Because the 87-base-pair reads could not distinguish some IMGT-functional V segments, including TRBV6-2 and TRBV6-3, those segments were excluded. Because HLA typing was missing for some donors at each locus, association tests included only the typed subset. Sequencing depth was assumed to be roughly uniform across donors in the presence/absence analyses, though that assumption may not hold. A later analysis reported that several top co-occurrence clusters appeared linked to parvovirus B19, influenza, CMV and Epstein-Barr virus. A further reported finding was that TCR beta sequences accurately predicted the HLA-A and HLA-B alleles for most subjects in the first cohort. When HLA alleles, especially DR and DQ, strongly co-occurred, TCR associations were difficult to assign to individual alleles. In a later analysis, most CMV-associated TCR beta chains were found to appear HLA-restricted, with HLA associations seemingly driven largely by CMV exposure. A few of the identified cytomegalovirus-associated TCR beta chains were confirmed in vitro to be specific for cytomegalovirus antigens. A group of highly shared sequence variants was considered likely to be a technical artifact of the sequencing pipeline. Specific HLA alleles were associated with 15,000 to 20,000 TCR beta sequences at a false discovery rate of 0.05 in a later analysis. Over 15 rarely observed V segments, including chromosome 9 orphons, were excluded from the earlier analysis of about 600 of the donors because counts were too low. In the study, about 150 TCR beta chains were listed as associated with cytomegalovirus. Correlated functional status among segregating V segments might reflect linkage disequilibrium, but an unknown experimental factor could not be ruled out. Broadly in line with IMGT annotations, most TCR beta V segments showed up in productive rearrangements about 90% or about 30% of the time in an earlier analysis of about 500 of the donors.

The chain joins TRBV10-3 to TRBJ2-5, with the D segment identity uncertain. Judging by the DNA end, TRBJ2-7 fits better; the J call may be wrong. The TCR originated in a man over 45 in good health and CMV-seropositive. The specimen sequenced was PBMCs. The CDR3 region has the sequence CAISASYEQYF. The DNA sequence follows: TGTGCCATCAGTGCTTCCTACGAGCAGTACTTC.